The 20 T cell receptor beta chains below all came from one sample that was sequenced in a study of T-cell reconstitution after alpha-beta-depleted transplantation in children. Unique molecular identifiers were incorporated into the prepared TCRbeta library. One entry per CDR3 protein, called by TCRdb with MiXCR from the PCR reads. The table includes about 250,000 distinct CDR3 sequences, roughly a quarter detected once. Sequencing was performed on PBMCs, mostly from graft donor cells, taken 360 days after TCRalphabeta/CD19-depleted stem cell transplant. These TCRs come from a female patient aged 2 to 10 who had a stem cell transplant for congenital amegakaryocytic thrombocytopenia, so the T cells may come from the graft donor.

This clonotype was found many times. The germline gene is not matched at one end of the junction; a read error may be the cause. In nucleotides, the CDR3 is TGTGCCAGCAGTTTGGGGCTAGCGGGCTCCTACGAGCAGTACTTC. Protein product: CASSLGLAGSYEQYF. This chain joins TRBV5-1 and TRBJ2-7; TRBD2 agrees at 8 bases. CDR3 length equals 15 residues. Germline loops: CDR1 SGHRS, CDR2 YFSETQ.

The chain carries TRBV20-1 and TRBJ1-1; D possibly corresponds to TRBD1 (5 bases). The CDR3 totals 13 residues. The germline CDR1 and CDR2 sequences are DFQATT and SNEGSKA (reference sequence). Trimming removed 1 base from V and 1 base from J, with 7 bases in between. The chain's CDR3 is CSARATGNTEAFF. Written as DNA, the CDR3 is TGCAGTGCTAGAGCAACAGGGAACACTGAAGCTTTCTTT.

V is TRBV12-3 or TRBV12-4 and J is TRBJ1-1, with 11 bases lining up with TRBD1. This CDR3 is 15 amino acids long. Trimming took 3 bases from V and 2 from J; bases not matched to a gene: 2. CDR3 DNA sequence: TGTGCCAGCAGTTTCGGGACAGGGGGAAACACTGAAGCTTTCTTT. Its translation is CASSFGTGGNTEAFF.

This clonotype was seen many times. The chain has TRBV12-3 or TRBV12-4 and TRBJ1-2; no firm D call. There are 18 residues in the CDR3. V was clipped by 2 bases and J by 1 base, with 20 bases between them. CDR3 nucleotides: TGTGCCAGCAGTTTACATTCGGCGGACCGCGGCATTAACTATGGCTACACCTTC. Translated: CASSLHSADRGINYGYTF.

The chain joins TRBV20-1 to TRBJ2-5; D is possibly TRBD2 (5 bases). CDR1 and CDR2 from the germline V gene are DFQATT and SNEGSKA (reference sequence). V was trimmed by 0 bases and J by 2 bases, leaving 10 bases between them. The length of the CDR3 is 14 residues. CDR3 loop: CSARDSEVQETQYF. The CDR3, as DNA: TGCAGTGCTAGAGATAGCGAGGTGCAAGAGACCCAGTACTTC.

This clonotype was recorded a few times. CDR3 nucleotides: TGTGCCAGCAGCCCTCGGGTCAAGACAGGGAACGATGAGCAGTTCTTC. This translates into CASSPRVKTGNDEQFF. V and J are TRBV5-5 and TRBJ2-1; TRBD1 matches at 7 bases. The CDR3 consists of 16 residues. Germline CDR1 is SGHKS and CDR2 is YYEKEE (reference sequence). J lost 8 bases, V lost 4 bases, and 15 bases had no gene match.

The chain has TRBV28 and TRBJ1-4, with TRBD1 as a possible D gene (5 bases). Trimming removed 5 bases at V and 4 bases at J, with 14 bases between. Germline loops: CDR1 MDHEN, CDR2 SYDVKM. The CDR3 runs 15 residues. CDR3 protein: CASSPTGAGNEKLFF. CDR3 nucleotide sequence: TGTGCCAGCAGTCCCACCGGGGCCGGTAATGAAAAACTGTTTTTT. The full variable domain, in which reference TRBV28 and TRBJ1-4 provide the parts outside the CDR3, is DVKVTQSSRYLVKRTGEKVFLECVQDMDHENMFWYRQDPGLGLRLIYFSYDVKMKEKGDIPEGYSVSREKKERFSLILESASTNQTSMYLCASSPTGAGNEKLFFGSGTQLSVL.

The chain employs TRBV12-3 or TRBV12-4 and TRBJ2-2; 16 positions match TRBD2. The CDR3 runs 18 residues. Trimming cost V 10 bases and J 5 bases; bases outside gene matches: 13. Here the CDR3 DNA reads TGTGCCACTACTCCGGGACTAGCGGGGGGGCCGAGTACCGGGGAGCTGTTTTTT. It yields the protein CATTPGLAGGPSTGELFF.

This sequence joins TRBV20-1 and TRBJ2-7; TRBD2 agrees at 10 bases. Germline V gene data show CDR1 as DFQATT and CDR2 as SNEGSKA (reference sequence). V shed 1 base, J shed 10 bases, and the junction held 10 bases outside the gene matches. The CDR3 extends over 14 amino acids. The CDR3 DNA is TGCAGTGCTAGAGGGACGTCGAGCGGGAGGGAACAGTACTTC. It yields the protein CSARGTSSGREQYF.

This sequence joins TRBV11-1 and TRBJ2-1; 13 bases align to TRBD2. The CDR3 has 18 residues. The junction had 8 bases not matched to a gene; V was cut back by 4 bases and J by 2 bases. Looked up from germline, CDR1 is SGHAT and CDR2 is FQDESV (reference sequence). The CDR3: CASSSIQGTSGTYNEQFF. The CDR3 nucleotides are TGTGCCAGCAGCTCTATCCAAGGGACTAGCGGGACCTACAATGAGCAGTTCTTC. Full variable domain (remainder filled in from reference TRBV11-1 and TRBJ2-1): EAEVAQSPRYKITEKSQAVAFWCDPISGHATLYWYRQILGQGPELLVQFQDESVVDDSQLPKDRFSAERLKGVDSTLKIQPAELGDSAMYLCASSSIQGTSGTYNEQFFGPGTRLTVL.

A few counts support this clonotype. V usage is TRBV3-1 and J usage is TRBJ2-5, with 9 bases identical to TRBD2. The CDR3 sequence is 14 residues long. The trim removed 2 bases at V and 5 bases at J, leaving 3 bases unmatched. Germline V lookup: CDR1 LGHDT, CDR2 YNNKEL (reference sequence). The CDR3 DNA reads TGTGCCAGCAGCCAAACTAGCGGGTGGGAGACCCAGTACTTC. This encodes CASSQTSGWETQYF.

This clonotype was recorded a few times. The V and J genes are TRBV19 and TRBJ2-3; 7 bases are a match to TRBD2. The ends lost 7 bases at V and 6 bases at J; junction bases unmatched: 13. Germline assignment: CDR1 LNHDA and CDR2 SQIVND (reference sequence). CDR3 length equals 15 residues. As DNA, the CDR3 is TGTGCCAGTACCCAAGTGGGGGAGGGCCACGATACGCAGTATTTT. It yields the protein CASTQVGEGHDTQYF.

CDR3 nucleotides: TGTGCCACCAGGAAGACAGGGGTCGATGAGCAGTTCTTC. Residues: CATRKTGVDEQFF. The genes are TRBV24-1 and TRBJ2-1; 8 bases map to TRBD1. The V segment lost 7 bases and the J segment 8 bases; nucleotides outside the gene matches: 6. The germline V gene has CDR1 KGHDR and CDR2 SFDVKD. There are 13 residues in the CDR3.

The rearrangement joins TRBV6-5 to TRBJ2-1; D is possibly TRBD1 (8 bases). Trimming took 0 bases from V and 6 from J, leaving 12 bases between them. The CDR3 sequence is 15 residues long. Germline V CDR1 and CDR2: MNHEY, SVGAGI. As DNA, the CDR3 is TGTGCCAGCAGTTACTCTTACAGGGGGGGCAATGAGCAGTTCTTC. Translated, it gives CASSYSYRGGNEQFF.

The chain recombines TRBV11-3 with TRBJ1-5; a weak D match, TRBD1 (6 bases). CDR3 length equals 13 residues. The germline V and J ends were trimmed by 2 bases and 6 bases, with 8 bases remaining between them. Germline loops: CDR1 SGHNT, CDR2 YENEEA. The CDR3 DNA reads TGTGCCAGCAGCTTATACAGGGTTCAGCCCCAGCATTTT. Its protein product is CASSLYRVQPQHF.

The genes are TRBV28 and TRBJ2-7, with 9 bases that match TRBD1. Germline V gives CDR1 MDHEN, CDR2 SYDVKM. The CDR3 consists of 16 residues. Trimming removed 8 bases from V and 5 bases from J; junction bases left unmatched: 16. The CDR3 sequence: CASPPTIGQGQDEQYF. DNA for the CDR3: TGTGCCAGCCCTCCTACTATAGGACAGGGGCAGGACGAGCAGTACTTC.

This chain joins TRBV12-3 or TRBV12-4 and TRBJ1-1, with 8 bases identical to TRBD1. With 6 bases clipped from V and 8 bases from J, the junction kept 11 bases outside the gene matches. The CDR3 totals 14 residues. The chain's CDR3 is CASSQEQGAHEAFF. The CDR3 DNA reads as TGTGCCAGCAGCCAAGAGCAGGGGGCACACGAAGCTTTCTTT.

The chain joins TRBV28 to TRBJ2-3; tentative D call: TRBD2 (6 bases). CDR3 length equals 15 residues. The V end lost 4 bases, the J end lost 3 bases, and 14 bases lay between the germline ends. Per the germline V gene, CDR1 is MDHEN and CDR2 is SYDVKM. The CDR3 is CASSSSDYRTDTQYF. For the CDR3, the DNA is TGTGCCAGCAGTTCCTCGGACTACCGGACAGATACGCAGTATTTT.

The sample holds a few counts of this clonotype. The J gene is TRBJ2-4, the V gene TRBV6-2 or TRBV6-3, with D tentatively TRBD1 or TRBD2 (5 bases each). V dropped 5 bases and J dropped 0 bases, with 17 bases sitting between them. Germline-derived CDR1 and CDR2 are MNHEY and SVGEGT. The CDR3 contains 17 residues. The CDR3 spells CASSPREGVRAKNIQYF. The CDR3 DNA is TGTGCCAGCAGTCCCCGGGAAGGGGTGCGAGCCAAAAACATTCAGTACTTC.

The chain has TRBV9 and TRBJ2-3, with TRBD2 matching 12 bases. The CDR3 is 15 residues long. Unmatched junction bases numbered 6, after V lost 6 bases and J lost 4 bases. Germline CDR1 is SGDLS and CDR2 is YYNGEE. CDR3 nucleotide sequence: TGTGCCAGCAACGCTGGACTAGCGGGACCAGATACGCAGTATTTT. Translating it yields CASNAGLAGPDTQYF.